These T cell receptor beta chains were read from a single sample in a study of blood T cell repertoires in COVID-19. TCRdb's copy holds only in-frame clones and misses some; the assay was immunoSEQ multiplex PCR. Among about 320,000 clones listed, about 82% were seen once. Sequencing was done on a sample of peripheral blood. These TCRs come from a human donor in a cohort sampled during active COVID-19. Both conserved end residues are part of each CDR3.

V	J	length	CDR3
TRBV7-6	TRBJ1-2	11	CASVREGGYTF
TRBV10-2	TRBJ1-1	13	CASSLDKLTEAFF
TRBV9	TRBJ1-6	17	CASSVEDRVWKNSPLHF
TRBV3-1/TRBV3-2	TRBJ2-3	15	CASSQWDRGPATQYF
TRBV18	TRBJ1-6	14	CASSFDRYNSPLHF
TRBV5-6	TRBJ1-1	14	CASSLVAGATEAFF
TRBV5-1	TRBJ2-5	14	CASAPPGNRETQYF
TRBV5-6	TRBJ2-7	13	CASSFTGGYEQYF
TRBV6-5	TRBJ1-5	13	CASSRTHNQPQHF
TRBV5-1	TRBJ2-4	15	CASSLAPLAKNIQYF
TRBV7-3	TRBJ2-7	13	CASSDGQGYEQYF
TRBV18	TRBJ1-1	16	CASSPDSGTGDTEAFF
TRBV19	TRBJ2-7	18	CASSPLKVTGVSPYEQYF
TRBV5-1	TRBJ2-7	12	CASSSEFSEQYF
TRBV19	TRBJ1-5	15	CASSIGRTENQPQHF
TRBV3-1/TRBV3-2	TRBJ1-1	15	CASSQDAVLGTEAFF
TRBV6-5	TRBJ1-5	15	CASSYATGSNQPQHF
TRBV7-8	TRBJ2-1	15	CASTLRGALYNEQFF
TRBV6-1	TRBJ1-2	15	CASSEGSGAHYGYTF
TRBV29-1	TRBJ1-1	14	CSVEVQGADTEAFF
TRBV29-1	TRBJ2-1	15	CSVGGTSGENNEQFF
TRBV3-1/TRBV3-2	TRBJ2-2	16	CASSLRGLTNTGELFF
TRBV30	TRBJ2-7	15	CAWSVVHRKPYEQYF
TRBV19	TRBJ1-1	14	CASSIIGEITEAFF
TRBV2	TRBJ2-6	15	CASKTLSTGANVLTF
TRBV24-1	TRBJ2-1	15	CATSDPRTSFHEQFF
TRBV7-9	TRBJ2-7	13	CASSGQGSYEQYF
TRBV30	TRBJ1-1	14	CAWSVVQMNTEAFF
TRBV5-1	TRBJ2-7	16	CASSLGASSGPHEQYF
TRBV5-1	TRBJ2-7	13	CASSLEGINEQYF
TRBV28	TRBJ2-5	17	CASRRPPGTGYQETQYF
TRBV19	TRBJ1-2	15	CASSIDWTENYGYTF